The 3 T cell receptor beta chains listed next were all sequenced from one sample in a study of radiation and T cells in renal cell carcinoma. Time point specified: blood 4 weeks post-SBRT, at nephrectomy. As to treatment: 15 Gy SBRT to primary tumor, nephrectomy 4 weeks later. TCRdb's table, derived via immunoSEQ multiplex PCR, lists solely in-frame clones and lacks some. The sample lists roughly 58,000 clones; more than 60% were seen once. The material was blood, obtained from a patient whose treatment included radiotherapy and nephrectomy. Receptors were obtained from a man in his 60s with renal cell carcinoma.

The CDR3 protein is CASSPGTGNSPLHF. CDR3 nucleotide sequence: TGTGCCAGCAGTCCCGGGACAGGGAATTCACCCCTCCACTTT. V usage is TRBV6-6 and J usage is TRBJ1-6, with TRBD1 identical over 9 bases. CDR3 length: 14 amino acids. Germline CDR1 and CDR2: MNHNY and SVGAGI (reference sequence). V lost 5 bases and J lost 7; bases outside the gene matches: 3.

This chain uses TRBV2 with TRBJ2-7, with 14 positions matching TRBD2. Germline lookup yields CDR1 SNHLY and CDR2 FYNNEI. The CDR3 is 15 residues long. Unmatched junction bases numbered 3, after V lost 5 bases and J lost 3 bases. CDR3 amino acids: CASSSGTSGSYEQYF. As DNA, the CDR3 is TGTGCCAGCAGTTCCGGGACTAGCGGGAGCTACGAGCAGTACTTC.

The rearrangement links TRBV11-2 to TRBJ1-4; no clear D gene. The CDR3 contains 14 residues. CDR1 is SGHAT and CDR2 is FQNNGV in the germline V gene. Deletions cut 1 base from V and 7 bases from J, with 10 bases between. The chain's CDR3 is CASSLAASGEKLFF. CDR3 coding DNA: TGTGCCAGCAGCTTAGCTGCATCTGGTGAAAAACTGTTTTTT.